The source of this T cell receptor (beta chain) is a study of vaccination and CD4 T cells after COVID-19. Researchers used the Oncomine TCR Beta short-read assay to sequence DNA from cultured CD4+ T cells. From the PCR reads, TCRdb called clonotypes with MiXCR, one entry per CDR3 protein. The sample yields about 20,000 distinct CDR3 sequences, around 38% seen once. Noted treatment: approximately nine-day PBMC culture with coronavirus spike peptide pools or control peptides (ViraFEST assay). This clonotype has a handful of counts. Its target is not known. This CDR3 region has 15 residues. The ends were cut back, 3 bases at V and 4 bases at J, with 13 bases in the middle. The germline V gene encodes CDR1 LNHDA and CDR2 SQIVND (reference sequence).

The receptor comes from a human donor who received a COVID-19 vaccine. The gene calls are TRBV19 and TRBJ1-5; tentatively, D is TRBD1 (5 bases). This material consisted of CD4+ T cells from blood, cultured in vitro, taken before SARS-CoV-2 vaccination. The CDR3 sequence: CASSIPNWGNQPQHF. The DNA of the CDR3 is TGTGCCAGTAGTATCCCAAATTGGGGGAATCAGCCCCAGCATTTT.